This entry lists 21 T cell receptor beta chains sequenced from one sample in a study of shared clonotypes between healthy human individuals. Some clones are missing from TCRdb's copy, which holds only in-frame ones; the method was immunoSEQ multiplex PCR. Altogether approximately 1.9 million clones are present, around 95% being singletons, with the ten largest covering more than 1.5%. Selected positively for CCR7 and CD45RO-negative, naive CD8 cells excluded terminally differentiated effector memory CD45RA+ cells. The source material was naive CD8+ T cells from PBMCs. These receptors came from a man between 18 and 35 years old in good health. Some clones in this sample may be carry-over from other donors' samples.

J is TRBJ2-7 and V is TRBV7-9, with D possibly matching TRBD1 (6 bases). The V end was cut by 5 bases, the J end by 3 bases, with 17 bases between. Germline CDR1 reads SEHNR; CDR2 reads FQNEAQ (reference sequence). CDR3 size: 15 residues. CDR3 loop: CASSLAPGQFYEQYF. The DNA for the CDR3 is TGTGCCAGCAGCCTCGCCCCAGGACAGTTCTACGAGCAGTACTTC.

CDR3 region: CASSVGDPETFYEQYF. CDR3 nucleotide sequence: TGTGCCAGCAGCGTAGGCGACCCCGAGACTTTTTACGAGCAGTACTTC. The rearrangement uses TRBV9 and TRBJ2-7; D gene ambiguous. This CDR3 has 16 amino acids. In germline, CDR1 is SGDLS, CDR2 YYNGEE. The germline V and J ends were trimmed by 0 bases and 4 bases, with 17 bases remaining between them.

The chain carries TRBV4-3 and TRBJ2-1; 7 bases align to TRBD2. CDR3 length: 16 residues. J gave up 0 bases and V 3 bases, and 5 bases lay outside the gene matches. Germline V gives CDR1 LGHNA, CDR2 YSLEER. In DNA, the CDR3 is TGCGCCAGCAGCCAGGTAGCGGGCCGCTCCTACAATGAGCAGTTCTTC. It codes for CASSQVAGRSYNEQFF.

The chain employs TRBV4-1 and TRBJ2-5; TRBD1 might be the D (6 bases). CDR3 length: 13 residues. Germline V gene sequence: CDR1 MGHRA, CDR2 YSYEKL. The germline V and J ends were trimmed by 1 base and 4 bases, with 7 bases remaining between them. DNA of the CDR3: TGCGCCAGCAGCCAAGGGACAGTAGAGACCCAGTACTTC. It encodes CASSQGTVETQYF.

A word on this clone: The same CDR3 can be traced to other DNA sequences in this sample. The chain recombines TRBV5-6 with TRBJ1-1; 12 bases are a match to TRBD1. V trimming: 3 bases; J trimming: 6 bases; junction bases outside the gene matches: 0. The germline V gene has CDR1 SGHDT and CDR2 YYEEEE. The CDR3 sequence is 13 residues long. CDR3 region: CASSWDRGPEAFF. The CDR3 nucleotides read TGTGCCAGCAGCTGGGACAGGGGGCCTGAAGCTTTCTTT.

The table lists this clone with a few counts. Other DNA sequences from this sample encode an identical CDR3 as well. The gene calls are TRBV11-2 and TRBJ2-7; TRBD1 aligns across 9 bases. CDR3 length: 14 residues. Germline V gene data show CDR1 as SGHAT and CDR2 as FQNNGV. V lost 1 base, J lost 3 bases, and 1 base stayed unmatched. CDR3 in DNA: TGTGCCAGCAGCTTAGGACAGGGGGGCTACGAGCAGTACTTC. As protein: CASSLGQGGYEQYF.

This clone has just one count. This chain joins TRBV4-2 and TRBJ2-3; D unresolved. V gave up 1 base and J gave up 4 bases, with 9 bases separating them. The germline V gene encodes CDR1 LGHNA and CDR2 YNFKEQ. The CDR3 consists of 14 residues. The CDR3 bases are TGTGCCAGCAGCCAAGTTGGTGGGGCAGATACGCAGTATTTT. Its protein product is CASSQVGGADTQYF.

The chain carries TRBV27 and TRBJ2-2; tentative D call: TRBD1 (5 bases). With 4 bases removed from V and 7 bases from J, the gap between germline ends came to 16 bases. This CDR3 contains 15 residues. From germline, CDR1 is MNHEY and CDR2 SMNVEV (reference sequence). The chain's CDR3 is CASSYQGTVGGELFF. DNA of the CDR3: TGTGCCAGCAGTTACCAGGGCACGGTGGGCGGGGAGCTGTTTTTT.

The rearrangement joins TRBV4-1 to TRBJ1-4; D gene unclear. Trimming removed 5 bases from V and 0 bases from J, with 7 bases in between. The CDR3 has 14 amino acids. Germline loops: CDR1 MGHRA, CDR2 YSYEKL. The CDR3 nucleotides read TGCGCCAGCAGCGACCGTTCAACTAATGAAAAACTGTTTTTT. This translates into CASSDRSTNEKLFF.

The rearrangement uses TRBV27 and TRBJ2-7, with TRBD1 identical over 7 bases. This CDR3 has 14 residues. J gave up 1 base and V 5 bases, and 5 bases lay outside the gene matches. The V gene's germline CDR1 is MNHEY and CDR2 SMNVEV (reference sequence). For the CDR3, the DNA is TGTGCCAGCAGTCACCGGGACAGATCCTACGAGCAGTACTTC. Its protein product is CASSHRDRSYEQYF.

About this clone: Sequence at one end of the junction differs from germline and may be a read error. The genes are TRBV27 and TRBJ2-1; D unclear. The CDR3 is 16 amino acids. The germline V gene has CDR1 MNHEY and CDR2 SMNVEV (reference sequence). The CDR3 nucleotides are TGTGCCAGCAGCTTATCCGGGCCCTTCTCCTACAATGAGCAGTTCTTC. It is translated as CASSLSGPFSYNEQFF.

The chain has TRBV25-1 and TRBJ1-2, with D possibly matching TRBD1 (6 bases). Germline CDR1 is MGHDK and CDR2 is SYGVNS. The CDR3 consists of 16 residues. Between the trimmed V and J ends, which lost 4 bases and 4 bases, there was a span of 19 bases. The CDR3 is CASSGLILTGIYGYTF. The CDR3 DNA sequence: TGTGCCAGCAGTGGCCTCATCCTCACAGGGATCTATGGCTACACCTTC.

The chain uses TRBV7-6 and TRBJ2-1, with 7 bases lining up with TRBD2. The trim removed 1 base at V and 3 bases at J, leaving 3 bases unmatched. The CDR3 covers 15 residues. CDR1 is SGHVS, CDR2 FNYEAQ, per germline. The CDR3 loop reads CASSLGGDYYNEQFF. The CDR3 bases are TGTGCCAGCAGCTTAGGCGGGGACTACTACAATGAGCAGTTCTTC.

Turning to this clone: The sample carries other DNA sequences with the same CDR3. The DNA for the CDR3 is TGTGCCAGCAGCGTAGCGTCCTACACAGATACGCAGTATTTT. Translated: CASSVASYTDTQYF. The chain is built from TRBV9 and TRBJ2-3; the D is unclear. There are 14 residues in the CDR3. With 0 bases removed from V and 2 bases from J, the gap between germline ends came to 7 bases. Germline V gene sequence: CDR1 SGDLS, CDR2 YYNGEE. Together with reference TRBV9 and TRBJ2-3, the CDR3 gives the full variable domain: DSGVTQTPKHLITATGQRVTLRCSPRSGDLSVYWYQQSLDQGLQFLIQYYNGEERAKGNILERFSAQQFPDLHSELNLSSLELGDSALYFCASSVASYTDTQYFGPGTRLTVL.

This chain links TRBV28 with TRBJ2-2, with 10 bases that match TRBD2. V shed 10 bases, J shed 2 bases, and the junction held 13 bases outside the gene matches. CDR1 is MDHEN and CDR2 is SYDVKM in the germline V gene. The CDR3 consists of 17 residues. Here the CDR3 reads CATALGLAAGNTGELFF. The CDR3 region has the DNA TGTGCCACCGCTCTAGGACTAGCGGCCGGAAACACCGGGGAGCTGTTTTTT.

The rearrangement links TRBV5-4 to TRBJ2-3, with TRBD2 matching over 9 bases. V lost 0 bases to trimming and J lost 4 bases; unmatched junction nucleotides: 6. Germline-derived CDR1 and CDR2 are SGHNT and YYREEE (reference sequence). The CDR3 loop spans 16 amino acids. The CDR3 protein is CASSLAGGGAPDTQYF. In nucleotides, the CDR3 is TGTGCCAGCAGCTTGGCTGGCGGGGGGGCCCCAGATACGCAGTATTTT.

The genes are TRBV2 and TRBJ2-5; either TRBD1 or TRBD2 may fit D (5 bases each). V was clipped by 6 bases and J by 1 base, with 15 bases between them. This CDR3 spans 15 amino acids. From germline, CDR1 is SNHLY and CDR2 FYNNEI. As DNA, the CDR3 is TGTGCCAGCAGGGCTCCGGGACCACTCCAAGAGACCCAGTACTTC. Translation gives CASRAPGPLQETQYF.

The gene calls are TRBV27 and TRBJ2-7; 9 bases fit TRBD2. This CDR3 comprises 19 residues. V lost 2 bases and J lost 3; bases outside the gene matches: 17. CDR1 is MNHEY, CDR2 SMNVEV, per germline (reference sequence). CDR3 sequence reads: CASSLTPPLREGLIYEQYF. CDR3 nucleotide sequence: TGTGCCAGCAGTTTAACCCCTCCACTGCGGGAGGGCCTAATCTACGAGCAGTACTTC.

The genes are TRBV11-1 and TRBJ1-1; D gene ambiguous. CDR3 length: 13 amino acids. The V and J ends lost 6 bases and 4 bases respectively, with 12 bases between them. CDR1 and CDR2 from the germline V gene are SGHAT and FQDESV (reference sequence). CDR3: CASSPTPRTEAFF. DNA for the CDR3: TGTGCCAGCAGTCCCACACCTCGCACTGAAGCTTTCTTT.

The chain has TRBV11-2 and TRBJ1-1, with 7 bases identical to TRBD1. Germline CDR1 is SGHAT and CDR2 is FQNNGV. J gave up 4 bases and V 6 bases, and 5 bases lay outside the gene matches. The CDR3 loop spans 13 amino acids. CDR3 coding DNA: TGTGCCAGCAGGAACAGGGGAAGCACTGAAGCTTTCTTT. Protein product: CASRNRGSTEAFF.

This rearrangement joins TRBV2 to TRBJ2-7; TRBD1 matches at 7 bases. Per germline, CDR1 SNHLY and CDR2 FYNNEI. The ends lost 6 bases at V and 3 bases at J; junction bases unmatched: 11. CDR3 length: 15 residues. DNA of the CDR3: TGTGCCAGCAGCTCGCGGCAGGGGGTATTCTACGAGCAGTACTTC. Amino acid sequence: CASSSRQGVFYEQYF.